The T cell receptor (beta chain) under discussion was sequenced for a study of Graves' ophthalmopathy and Graves' hyperthyroidism. General study findings and limits: Blood also held most thyroid clonotypes expanded above 0.001 frequency.

This clonotype has more than one count but fewer than ten. Its antigen is as yet unknown. Using RNA transcripts, the TCR beta CDR3 regions were amplified. First-round RT-PCR relied on HTBI primers, and a second-round multiplex PCR came next. TCRdb reprocessed the multiplex PCR reads via MiXCR and lists one record per CDR3 protein. The table lists roughly 400,000 distinct CDR3 sequences, approximately 15% of them singletons. Trimming cost V 0 bases and J 0 bases, with 8 bases left between them. Germline CDR1 MGHRA, CDR2 YSYEKL. The CDR3 totals 15 residues. This TCR derives from a woman aged 18 to 35 with stable Graves' hyperthyroidism. The sample consisted of peripheral blood. The V gene is TRBV4-1, the J gene TRBJ1-1, with D hard to call. CDR3 in DNA: TGCGCCAGCAGCCAAGAACCCTTGATGAACACTGAAGCTTTCTTT. Translated, it gives CASSQEPLMNTEAFF.